These 30 T cell receptor beta chains were sequenced from one sample in a study of blood T cell repertoires in COVID-19. Some clones are missing from TCRdb's copy, which holds only in-frame ones; the method was immunoSEQ multiplex PCR. The sample consists of about 300,000 clones, around 88% of them appearing once. Sequencing input: peripheral blood. The receptors derive from a woman in her forties or fifties with acute or convalescent COVID-19.

V usage is TRBV7-9 and J usage is TRBJ2-7; 8 positions agree with TRBD2. J lost 0 bases, V lost 5 bases, and 12 bases had no gene match. Germline assignment: CDR1 SEHNR and CDR2 FQNEAQ (reference sequence). The CDR3 is 17 amino acids. In nucleotides, the CDR3 is TGTGCCAGCAGCGCCATCGTTGTAGCGGGGACCTCCTACGAGCAGTACTTC. Protein product: CASSAIVVAGTSYEQYF.

The CDR3 is CASSPRSQVNNQPQHF. CDR3 bases: TGTGCCAGCTCACCAAGGTCCCAGGTGAACAATCAGCCCCAGCATTTT. The gene calls are TRBV18 and TRBJ1-5, with D uncertain. Germline lookup yields CDR1 KGHSH and CDR2 LQKENI. CDR3 length: 16 amino acids. V lost 2 bases to trimming and J lost 3 bases, with 14 bases between them.

The rearrangement joins TRBV28 to TRBJ2-1; D is possibly TRBD1 (5 bases). Trimming stripped 5 bases from V and 8 bases from J, with 13 bases between. The CDR3 runs 13 residues. Germline values: CDR1 MDHEN, CDR2 SYDVKM. The CDR3 spells CASSPLGVDEQFF. CDR3 bases: TGTGCCAGCAGTCCTCTAGGGGTTGATGAGCAGTTCTTC.

The gene calls are TRBV5-4 and TRBJ2-1; TRBD2 matches 8 bases. This CDR3 has 13 amino acids. Germline CDR1 reads SGHNT; CDR2 reads YYREEE (reference sequence). With 1 base clipped from V and 7 bases from J, the junction kept 1 base outside the gene matches. The CDR3 here is CASSLRGGNEQFF. Here the CDR3 DNA reads TGTGCCAGCAGCTTGCGGGGGGGGAATGAGCAGTTCTTC.

The chain combines TRBV28 with TRBJ2-3; D remains unclear. V was cut by 5 bases and J by 1 base, with 13 bases left in between. Germline V CDR1 and CDR2: MDHEN, SYDVKM. The CDR3 has 15 amino acids. DNA for the CDR3: TGTGCCAGCAGTCCCGGGTCCTATGGCACAGATACGCAGTATTTT. Its translation is CASSPGSYGTDTQYF.

The chain recombines TRBV27 with TRBJ1-5; 8 bases line up with TRBD1. The germline gives CDR1 MNHEY, CDR2 SMNVEV (reference sequence). The CDR3 runs 15 residues. The V segment lost 3 bases and the J segment 3 bases; nucleotides outside the gene matches: 4. The CDR3 protein is CASSFRGRDNQPQHF. CDR3 DNA: TGTGCCAGCAGTTTCAGGGGGCGCGACAATCAGCCCCAGCATTTT.

This sequence joins TRBV15 and TRBJ2-7; 11 nucleotides align to TRBD2. CDR1 and CDR2 from the germline V gene are LNHNV and YYDKDF (reference sequence). The V and J ends lost 3 bases and 5 bases, in that order; junction bases with no gene match: 12. The CDR3 loop spans 17 amino acids. The CDR3 sequence: CATSRTLAGAGLDEQYF. The CDR3 DNA is TGTGCCACCAGCAGGACACTAGCGGGAGCCGGGCTTGACGAGCAGTACTTC.

This clone has a single count. V usage is TRBV27 and J usage is TRBJ1-6; 10 nucleotides align to TRBD1. V lost 6 bases, J lost 5 bases, and 10 bases stayed unmatched. The CDR3 has 17 residues. Germline CDR1 MNHEY, CDR2 SMNVEV (reference sequence). The CDR3 reads CASSNPPGQGHNSPLHF. CDR3 coding DNA: TGTGCCAGCAGCAACCCTCCGGGACAGGGGCATAATTCACCCCTCCACTTT.

This chain connects TRBV27 to TRBJ2-7, with TRBD1 matching 7 bases. This CDR3 region has 15 residues. Trimming removed 7 bases from V and 1 base from J; junction bases left unmatched: 10. CDR1 is MNHEY, CDR2 SMNVEV, per germline (reference sequence). The CDR3 coding sequence is TGTGCCAGCACCTACGGGGCAGGGGGTTCCTACGAGCAGTACTTC. Translated: CASTYGAGGSYEQYF.

CDR3 in DNA: TGTGCCAGCAGTACTCTTGGAAACACCATATATTTT. Translating it yields CASSTLGNTIYF. The chain has TRBV6-5 and TRBJ1-3; D uncertain. The CDR3 sequence is 12 residues long. CDR1 is MNHEY and CDR2 is SVGAGI in the germline V gene. Trimming left V 5 bases short and J 3 bases short, with 5 bases between.

The V call is TRBV18, the J call TRBJ1-5; TRBD1 is a possible D gene (5 bases). The CDR3 is 14 amino acids. The V gene lost 8 bases and the J gene lost 0 bases, with 11 bases spanning the gap. CDR1 and CDR2 (germline): KGHSH, LQKENI. The CDR3 DNA reads TGTGCCAGCCAGCGGGACCCTAGCAATCAGCCCCAGCATTTT. This sequence encodes CASQRDPSNQPQHF. Together with reference TRBV18 and TRBJ1-5, the CDR3 gives the full variable domain: NAGVMQNPRHLVRRRGQEARLRCSPMKGHSHVYWYRQLPEEGLKFMVYLQKENIIDESGMPKERFSAEFPKEGPSILRIQQVVRGDSAAYFCASQRDPSNQPQHFGDGTRLSIL.

The chain is built from TRBV4-3 and TRBJ2-5, with TRBD2 matching 8 bases. CDR3 size: 16 residues. CDR1 and CDR2 (germline): LGHNA, YSLEER. J was trimmed by 2 bases and V by 0 bases; bases with no gene match: 5. The CDR3 DNA reads as TGCGCCAGCAGCCAAGAGGCTAGCGGGTCGCAAGAGACCCAGTACTTC. Translated: CASSQEASGSQETQYF.

The chain uses TRBV24-1 and TRBJ2-5; D is possibly TRBD2 (6 bases). The CDR3 loop spans 14 amino acids. In germline, CDR1 is KGHDR, CDR2 SFDVKD. V gave up 5 bases and J gave up 5 bases, with 14 bases separating them. CDR3 bases: TGTGCCACCAGTGCGGCAGGGAGGTGGGAGACCCAGTACTTC. Translated, it gives CATSAAGRWETQYF.

The chain recombines TRBV6-5 with TRBJ2-7; D may be TRBD2 (6 bases). This CDR3 region has 14 residues. Trimming took off 7 bases at V and 2 bases at J, with 15 bases between the two ends. Looked up from germline, CDR1 is MNHEY and CDR2 is SVGAGI. The CDR3 sequence: CASNRAGSAYEQYF. CDR3 nucleotide sequence: TGTGCCAGCAACCGTGCGGGAAGCGCCTACGAGCAGTACTTC.

CDR3 bases: TGTGCCAGCAGCGCCTTTCTAGCGGGAGGCAGGGATGAGCAGTTCTTC. This sequence encodes CASSAFLAGGRDEQFF. The chain carries TRBV9 and TRBJ2-1; 11 bases map to TRBD2. The CDR3 contains 16 residues. The germline V gene encodes CDR1 SGDLS and CDR2 YYNGEE. Trimming at V came to 3 bases and at J to 8 bases, leaving 10 bases not matched to a gene.

The chain couples TRBV30 to TRBJ1-2; TRBD1 is a possible D gene (5 bases). The CDR3 extends over 14 amino acids. Trimming took off 4 bases at V and 3 bases at J, with 15 bases between the two ends. CDR1 GTSNPN and CDR2 SVGIG come from the germline V gene (reference sequence). CDR3 nucleotide sequence: TGTGCCTGGACCCTGGACATCGAGGACTATGGCTACACCTTC. It translates to CAWTLDIEDYGYTF.

The V gene is TRBV7-3, the J gene TRBJ2-1; D might be TRBD1 (5 bases). Germline CDR1 reads SGHTA; CDR2 reads FQGTGA. The CDR3 is made up of 15 amino acids. V lost 5 bases to trimming and J lost 7 bases, with 18 bases between them. The CDR3 loop is CASSQEPGSGNEQFF. CDR3 sequence (DNA): TGTGCCAGCAGCCAAGAGCCGGGTTCAGGGAATGAGCAGTTCTTC.

Remarks on this clone: An end of the junction differs from the germline gene, which may be a read error. This chain uses TRBV11-2 with TRBJ1-5, with 7 bases matching TRBD1. In germline, CDR1 is SGHAT, CDR2 FQNNGV. This CDR3 has 13 amino acids. The CDR3 reads CASSLDRAQPQHF. CDR3 coding DNA: TGTGCCAGCAGCCTAGACAGGGCTCAGCCCCAGCATTTT.

The chain is built from TRBV27 and TRBJ2-4; 7 bases line up with TRBD1. This CDR3 spans 13 amino acids. Germline V gene data show CDR1 as MNHEY and CDR2 as SMNVEV (reference sequence). The ends lost 10 bases at V and 6 bases at J; junction bases unmatched: 9. CDR3 bases: TGTGCCATCCCCTACCGGACAGGAAACATTCAGTACTTC. Residues: CAIPYRTGNIQYF.

The CDR3 nucleotides are TGTGCCAGCAGTCTGCTAGCGGAGCAGTTCTTC. It is translated as CASSLLAEQFF. V is TRBV12-3 or TRBV12-4 and J is TRBJ2-1; perhaps TRBD2 as D (6 bases). V was trimmed by 5 bases and J by 10 bases, leaving 9 bases between them. The CDR3 covers 11 residues.

The rearrangement joins TRBV7-9 to TRBJ2-5; 8 bases agree with TRBD1. The CDR3 is 13 residues long. The V gene's germline CDR1 is SEHNR and CDR2 FQNEAQ (reference sequence). After removal of 4 bases from V and 5 bases from J, the junction contained 3 bases not matched to a gene. CDR3 loop: CASSSDREETQYF. The CDR3 DNA reads as TGTGCCAGCAGCTCGGACAGGGAGGAGACCCAGTACTTC.

The chain joins TRBV5-1 to TRBJ2-7; D possibly corresponds to TRBD2 (6 bases). CDR1 SGHRS and CDR2 YFSETQ come from the germline V gene. The V gene lost 0 bases and the J gene lost 6 bases, with 19 bases spanning the gap. The CDR3 is 16 amino acids. CDR3 loop: CASSLGAGPALTEQYF. The CDR3 nucleotides read TGCGCCAGCAGCTTGGGGGCGGGACCGGCGCTTACCGAGCAGTACTTC.

V is TRBV7-9 and J is TRBJ2-1, with 9 nucleotides matching TRBD2. There are 16 residues in the CDR3. Germline values: CDR1 SEHNR, CDR2 FQNEAQ (reference sequence). After removal of 6 bases from V and 7 bases from J, the junction contained 13 bases not matched to a gene. The CDR3 reads CASSKTAGGRANEQFF. In DNA form, the CDR3 reads TGTGCCAGCAGTAAAACAGCGGGCGGGAGGGCGAATGAGCAGTTCTTC.

This chain joins TRBV19 and TRBJ2-7; 12 bases align to TRBD1. Germline V CDR1 and CDR2: LNHDA, SQIVND (reference sequence). V shed 3 bases and J 5 bases; nucleotides not matched to a gene: 2. The CDR3 is 14 residues long. In DNA, the CDR3 is TGTGCCAGTAGTATGGGGACAGGGGGCCACGAGCAGTACTTC. It encodes CASSMGTGGHEQYF.

V usage is TRBV7-2 and J usage is TRBJ2-5; 8 bases are shared with TRBD2. Unmatched junction bases numbered 6, after V lost 4 bases and J lost 2 bases. This CDR3 comprises 15 residues. Germline loops: CDR1 SGHTA, CDR2 FQGNSA. Here the CDR3 reads CASSSSSGFQETQYF. Here the CDR3 DNA reads TGTGCCAGCAGCTCCTCTAGCGGGTTTCAAGAGACCCAGTACTTC.

The CDR3 is CATSVGGAEGNEQFF. For the CDR3, the DNA is TGTGCCACCAGTGTAGGGGGAGCTGAGGGAAATGAGCAGTTCTTC. The gene calls are TRBV24-1 and TRBJ2-1; a possible D gene is TRBD1 (6 bases). The germline V and J ends were trimmed by 5 bases and 7 bases, with 17 bases remaining between them. Germline-derived CDR1 and CDR2 are KGHDR and SFDVKD. There are 15 residues in the CDR3.

This clone appeared a single time. The V and J genes are TRBV6-4 and TRBJ2-7; TRBD2 aligns across 9 bases. CDR1 and CDR2 from the germline V gene are MRHNA and SNTAGT. Unmatched junction bases numbered 9, after V lost 3 bases and J lost 0 bases. The CDR3 loop spans 17 amino acids. Written as DNA, the CDR3 is TGTGCCAGCAGTGAACTGACTAGCGGAAGGAGCTCCTACGAGCAGTACTTC. Encoded protein: CASSELTSGRSSYEQYF.

V gene TRBV4-1 combines with J gene TRBJ1-1, with 9 nucleotides matching TRBD1. The V gene end was trimmed by 4 bases and the J gene end by 1 base; junction bases not matched to a gene: 4. The CDR3 is 15 amino acids. Per germline, CDR1 MGHRA and CDR2 YSYEKL. CDR3 DNA sequence: TGCGCCAGCAGCCCCGTGGGACAGGGGAACACTGAAGCTTTCTTT. This sequence encodes CASSPVGQGNTEAFF.

This chain links TRBV3-1 (or the pseudogene TRBV3-2) with TRBJ2-2; TRBD1 is a possible D gene (5 bases). The CDR3 runs to 15 residues. The germline CDR1 and CDR2 sequences are LGHDT and YNNKEL (reference sequence). With 1 base removed from V and 2 bases from J, the gap between germline ends came to 8 bases. The CDR3 here is CASSQGTINTGELFF. The CDR3 DNA reads TGTGCCAGCAGCCAAGGGACAATAAACACCGGGGAGCTGTTTTTT.

The chain employs TRBV5-1 and TRBJ2-7, with 8 bases identical to TRBD1. The CDR3 consists of 14 residues. The J segment lost 4 bases and the V segment lost 4 bases, leaving 7 bases of the junction unmatched. Germline V gene lookup returns CDR1 SGHRS and CDR2 YFSETQ. CDR3 sequence: CASSPRTGTYEQYF. The CDR3 region has the DNA TGCGCCAGCAGCCCCCGGACAGGGACTTACGAGCAGTACTTC.